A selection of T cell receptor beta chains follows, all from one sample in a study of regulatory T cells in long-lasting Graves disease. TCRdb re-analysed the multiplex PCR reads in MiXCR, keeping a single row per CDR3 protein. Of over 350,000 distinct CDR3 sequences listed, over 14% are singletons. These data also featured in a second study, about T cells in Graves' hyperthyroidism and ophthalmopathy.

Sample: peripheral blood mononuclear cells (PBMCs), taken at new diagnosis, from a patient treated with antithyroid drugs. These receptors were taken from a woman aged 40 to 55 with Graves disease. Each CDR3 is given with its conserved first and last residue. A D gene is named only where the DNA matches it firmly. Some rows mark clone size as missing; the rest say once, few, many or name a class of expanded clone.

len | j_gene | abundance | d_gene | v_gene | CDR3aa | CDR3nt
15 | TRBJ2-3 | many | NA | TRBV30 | CAWRRLGRSTDTQYF | TGTGCCTGGAGAAGACTAGGACGGAGCACAGATACGCAGTATTTT
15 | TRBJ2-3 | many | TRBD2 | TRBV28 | CASSAGGSGTDTQYF | TGTGCCAGCAGCGCGGGGGGTAGCGGCACAGATACGCAGTATTTT
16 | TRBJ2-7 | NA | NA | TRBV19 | CASSISGGGPGAEQYF | TGTGCCAGTAGTATATCCGGTGGGGGTCCCGGGGCCGAGCAGTACTTC
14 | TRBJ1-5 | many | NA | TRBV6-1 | CASSTRGDYQPQHF | TGTGCCAGCTCCACCCGGGGAGATTATCAGCCCCAGCATTTT
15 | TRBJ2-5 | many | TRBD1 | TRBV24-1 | CATSDRQGAGETQYF | TGTGCCACCAGTGATCGACAGGGGGCAGGGGAGACCCAGTACTTC
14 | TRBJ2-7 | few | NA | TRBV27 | CASSFGDGIYEQYF | TGTGCCAGCAGTTTCGGGGACGGGATCTACGAGCAGTACTTC
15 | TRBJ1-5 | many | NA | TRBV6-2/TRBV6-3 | CASSYRDNSNQPQHF | TGTGCCAGCAGTTACCGGGACAATAGCAATCAGCCCCAGCATTTT
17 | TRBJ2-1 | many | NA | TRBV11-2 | CASSLGSRGLTYNEQFF | TGTGCCAGCAGCTTAGGGTCCCGGGGGTTAACCTACAATGAGCAGTTCTTC
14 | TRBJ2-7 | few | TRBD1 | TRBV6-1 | CASGPGQDPYEQYF | TGTGCCAGCGGACCGGGACAGGACCCCTACGAGCAGTACTTC
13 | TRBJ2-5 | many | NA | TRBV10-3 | CAISSETEETQYF | TGTGCCATCAGTTCCGAGACAGAAGAGACCCAGTACTTC
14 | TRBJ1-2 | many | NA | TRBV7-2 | CASSLGTRSGGYTF | TGTGCCAGCAGCTTAGGAACACGATCTGGGGGCTACACCTTC
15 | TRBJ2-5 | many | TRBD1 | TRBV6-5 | CASSYSTGTAETQYF | TGTGCCAGCAGTTACAGTACCGGGACAGCAGAGACCCAGTACTTC
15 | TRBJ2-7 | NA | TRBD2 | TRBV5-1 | CASSTVAGGPEEQYF | TGCGCCAGCAGCACTGTAGCGGGAGGGCCCGAAGAGCAGTACTTC
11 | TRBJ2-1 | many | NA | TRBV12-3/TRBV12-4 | CASSPQFEQFF | TGTGCCAGCAGCCCCCAATTTGAGCAGTTCTTC
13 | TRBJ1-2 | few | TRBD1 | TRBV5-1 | CASSRDSGDGYTF | TGCGCCAGCAGCCGGGACAGCGGGGATGGCTACACCTTC
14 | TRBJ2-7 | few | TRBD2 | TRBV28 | CASSPRTSRGEQYF | TGTGCCAGCAGCCCACGGACTAGTAGGGGCGAGCAGTACTTC
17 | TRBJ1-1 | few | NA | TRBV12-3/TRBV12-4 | CASSLVAPGYWDTEAFF | TGTGCCAGCAGTTTAGTGGCCCCAGGGTATTGGGACACTGAAGCTTTCTTT